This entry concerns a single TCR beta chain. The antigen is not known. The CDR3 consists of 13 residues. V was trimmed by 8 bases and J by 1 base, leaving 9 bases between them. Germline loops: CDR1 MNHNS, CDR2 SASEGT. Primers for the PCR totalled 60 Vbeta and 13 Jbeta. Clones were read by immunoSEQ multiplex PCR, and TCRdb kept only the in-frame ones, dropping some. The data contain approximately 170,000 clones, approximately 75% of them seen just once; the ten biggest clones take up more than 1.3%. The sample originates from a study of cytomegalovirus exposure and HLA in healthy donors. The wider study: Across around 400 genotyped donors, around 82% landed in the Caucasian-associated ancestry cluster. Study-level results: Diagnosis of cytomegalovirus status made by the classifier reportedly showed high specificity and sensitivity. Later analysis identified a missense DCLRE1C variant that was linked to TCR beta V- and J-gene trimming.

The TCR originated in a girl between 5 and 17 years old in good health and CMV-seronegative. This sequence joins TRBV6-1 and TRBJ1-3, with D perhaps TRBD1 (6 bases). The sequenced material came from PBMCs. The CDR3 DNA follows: TGTGCCAGCGATACAGGGTCTGGAAACACCATATATTTT. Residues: CASDTGSGNTIYF.